The T cell receptor (beta chain) described here comes from a study of shared clonotypes between healthy human individuals. J gave up 3 bases and V 2 bases, and 2 bases lay outside the gene matches. Germline V gene lookup returns CDR1 GTSNPN and CDR2 SVGIG (reference sequence). The CDR3 has 14 amino acids. An assay was performed, and its level was deep. The authors ran unsorted PBMC replicate PCRs on around 320 ng DNA, about 30,000 T cell genomes. TCRdb's copy holds only in-frame clones and misses some; the assay was immunoSEQ multiplex PCR. The top ten clones hold roughly 13% of a sample with approximately 510,000 clones, 79% of them seen once.

The sample comprised PBMCs. The rearrangement joins TRBV30 to TRBJ2-5; 11 bases are shared with TRBD2. The TCR originated in a middle-aged woman in good health. Some clones in this sample may be carry-over from other donors' samples. CDR3 loop: CAWSRGLAEETQYF. For the CDR3, the DNA is TGTGCCTGGAGTCGGGGACTAGCGGAAGAGACCCAGTACTTC.